Listed below are T cell receptor beta chains from one sample, sequenced in a study. In TCRdb, the RT-PCR reads were re-called with MiXCR into one record per CDR3 protein. The sample has about 700,000 distinct CDR3 sequences, approximately 15% seen once. The source material was memory CD4+ T cells from blood. The receptor set was obtained from a female donor in good health, serving as a healthy control. The CDR3 runs from the conserved cysteine through the conserved F or W. D genes are given only for firm matches. Part of the rows lack a size; the others show once, few, many or a class for expanded clones.

size	V	J	D	DNA	CDR3
many	TRBV5-1	TRBJ2-2	.	TGCGCCAGCAGCTTGCAACCCAGCGGTGGCGGGGAGCTGTTTTTT	CASSLQPSGGGELFF
few	TRBV27	TRBJ2-1	.	TGTGCCAGCAGCCGTATGGCAGGGAACAATGAGCAGTTCTTC	CASSRMAGNNEQFF
many	TRBV28	TRBJ2-7	TRBD1	TGTGCCAGCAGTTTAGGGTCCGGGACAGGGGGCCACGAGCAGTACTTC	CASSLGSGTGGHEQYF
few	TRBV29-1	TRBJ1-2	.	TGCAGCGTTGAAGTTTTGAATGGCTACACCTTC	CSVEVLNGYTF
many	TRBV6-1	TRBJ1-1	.	TGTGCCAGCATTGGGACAAAGAACACTGAAGCTTTCTTT	CASIGTKNTEAFF
few	TRBV6-1	TRBJ2-7	.	TGTGCCAGCAGGACTCCAGGGTCCCACGAGCAGTACTTC	CASRTPGSHEQYF
many	TRBV3-1	TRBJ2-5	.	TGTGCCAGCAGCCATTACAGACAAGAGACCCAGTACTTC	CASSHYRQETQYF
.	TRBV4-1	TRBJ1-1	TRBD1	TGCGCCAGCAGCCAATGGGACAGGGGCACTGAAGCTTTCTTT	CASSQWDRGTEAFF
many	TRBV7-2	TRBJ2-7	.	TGTGCCAGCAGCTTTACGTCTAGCGTGGACTACGAGCAGTACTTC	CASSFTSSVDYEQYF
many	TRBV5-1	TRBJ2-1	.	TGCGCCAGCAGCTTGTCCTACAATGAGCAGTTCTTC	CASSLSYNEQFF
many	TRBV6-5	TRBJ1-5	.	TGTGCCAGCAGTCCCCAGGCCAATCAGCCCCAGCATTTT	CASSPQANQPQHF
many	TRBV20-1	TRBJ2-1	TRBD2	TGCAGTGCCCCTAGTACTAGCGGAGACAATGAGCAGTTCTTC	CSAPSTSGDNEQFF
.	TRBV13	TRBJ2-7	.	TGTGCCAGCAGCTTACCCAGCCCGCCCTACGAGCAGTACTTC	CASSLPSPPYEQYF
many	TRBV6-5	TRBJ2-3	TRBD2	TGTGCCAGCAACGCACCGGGACTAGCGGGAGTTGGTACAGATACGCAGTATTTT	CASNAPGLAGVGTDTQYF
.	TRBV6-7	TRBJ1-1	TRBD1	TGTGCCAGCAGCAAGGACAGGGGGAATTTGGACACTGAAGCTTTCTTT	CASSKDRGNLDTEAFF
many	TRBV12-3/TRBV12-4	TRBJ2-3	.	TGTGCCAGCACCCCGGAGGTGGATACGCAGTATTTT	CASTPEVDTQYF
many	TRBV2	TRBJ2-3	.	TGTGCCAGCAGTCCCGGCGGGGGCCCAATAGATACGCAGTATTTT	CASSPGGGPIDTQYF
many	TRBV29-1	TRBJ1-1	.	TGCAGCGTACTGTCCGGCGGCCCGTTGACTGAAGCTTTCTTT	CSVLSGGPLTEAFF
.	TRBV6-6	TRBJ2-1	.	TGTGCCAGCCGTTCCGACGGGAAACGACCCAATGAGCAGTTCTTC	CASRSDGKRPNEQFF
.	TRBV6-2/TRBV6-3	TRBJ2-7	TRBD1	TGTGCCAGCAGAGAAGGTCGCCAGACAGGGCGGTACGAGCAGTACTTC	CASREGRQTGRYEQYF
.	TRBV24-1	TRBJ2-1	.	TGTGCCACCGAGTCCTGGCAGTATGAGCAGTTCTTC	CATESWQYEQFF
few	TRBV28	TRBJ1-2	.	TGTGCCAGCAGTCCCTCGGACCGGCCGTACTATGGCTACACCTTC	CASSPSDRPYYGYTF
few	TRBV20-1	TRBJ1-1	.	TGCAGTGCTAGTGACCCTCAGGGCACTGAAGCTTTCTTT	CSASDPQGTEAFF
.	TRBV20-1	TRBJ2-2	.	TGCAGTGCTAGAGGTGGGGGGTCCCAGGGTAACACCGGGGAGCTGTTTTTT	CSARGGGSQGNTGELFF
.	TRBV20-1	TRBJ2-1	TRBD2	TGCAGTGCCTTCGGGACTAGCGGGGATTACAATGAGCAGTTCTTC	CSAFGTSGDYNEQFF
few	TRBV15	TRBJ1-4	.	TGTGCCACCAGCAGAGAGGGCAGGGGAGTTGAAAAACTGTTTTTT	CATSREGRGVEKLFF
.	TRBV5-1	TRBJ1-3	.	TGCGCCAGCAGCTTGGGTACAGGCGCCTCTGTATTT	CASSLGTGASVF
many	TRBV6-5	TRBJ1-6	.	TGTGCCAGCCGGAGAGGGGACTCACCCCTCCACTTT	CASRRGDSPLHF
few	TRBV27	TRBJ2-1	TRBD2	TGTGCCAGCAGTTTAGACGGCGGGAGGGCCTACAATGAGCAGTTCTTC	CASSLDGGRAYNEQFF
many	TRBV5-1	TRBJ2-1	.	TGCGCCAGCAGCTTGGGCAGTGCTCAAACAGGTGAGCAGTTCTTC	CASSLGSAQTGEQFF
.	TRBV28	TRBJ1-2	TRBD1	TGTGCCAGCAGTTCGAACCTAGGACAGGGGGCTGGTGGCTACACCTTC	CASSSNLGQGAGGYTF
.	TRBV5-6	TRBJ2-3	TRBD1	TGTGCCAGCAGGACCCGGGACAGACTATTTAGCACAGATACGCAGTATTTT	CASRTRDRLFSTDTQYF
many	TRBV6-5	TRBJ2-5	.	TGTGCCAGCAGTTACCGCTCCCAAGAGACCCAGTACTTC	CASSYRSQETQYF
.	TRBV30	TRBJ2-2	.	TGTGCCTGGAGGGGGGCCCTCATCGGGGAGCTGTTTTTT	CAWRGALIGELFF
.	TRBV25-1	TRBJ2-5	TRBD2	TGTGCCAGCAGACCCAATAGGGGACTAGCGGGGAAAGAGACCCAGTACTTC	CASRPNRGLAGKETQYF
.	TRBV19	TRBJ2-4	.	TGTGCCAGTAGTAGCTGGCAGCTAGCCAAAAACATTCAGTACTTC	CASSSWQLAKNIQYF
few	TRBV4-1	TRBJ2-3	TRBD2	TGCGCCAGCAGCCATCCCAGCGGGGGGACAGATACGCAGTATTTT	CASSHPSGGTDTQYF
many	TRBV6-6	TRBJ2-2	TRBD2	TGTGCCAGCAGTGGACTAGCGGGATCGAACACCGGGGAGCTGTTTTTT	CASSGLAGSNTGELFF
.	TRBV7-2	TRBJ2-7	.	TGTGCCAGCAGCCCGGGGGCAGCTTTCTACGAGCAGTACTTC	CASSPGAAFYEQYF
few	TRBV18	TRBJ1-1	.	TGTGCCAGCTCATGGGGACCGAACGCTGAAGCTTTCTTT	CASSWGPNAEAFF
.	TRBV20-1	TRBJ2-1	TRBD2	TGCAGTGCGCCCCGGGACTACCTCAATGAGCAGTTCTTC	CSAPRDYLNEQFF
many	TRBV7-7	TRBJ1-5	.	TGTGCCAGCAGCTTAGCGCTGGAGTCGCACTACATCCCAAGCAATCAGCCCCAGCATTTT	CASSLALESHYIPSNQPQHF
few	TRBV30	TRBJ2-2	.	TGTGCCTGGGCCAAACGGGAGCTGTTTTTT	CAWAKRELFF
.	TRBV12-3/TRBV12-4	TRBJ1-5	.	TGTGCCAGCAGTTTAGCGACATATCAGCCCCAGCATTTT	CASSLATYQPQHF
few	TRBV7-2	TRBJ1-1	TRBD1	TGTGCCAGCAGCCCGGGACAGGGCGTGATAAACACTGAAGCTTTCTTT	CASSPGQGVINTEAFF
.	TRBV20-1	TRBJ2-3	TRBD2	TGCAGTGCTAGAGAAACTAGCGGCCGCACAGATACGCAGTATTTT	CSARETSGRTDTQYF
few	TRBV15	TRBJ1-5	.	TGTGCCACCAGCAGAGTCTGGGCTCAGCCCCAGCATTTT	CATSRVWAQPQHF
many	TRBV27	TRBJ1-4	.	TGTGCCAGCAGTAGGGAGTCGGGAAAACTGTTTTTT	CASSRESGKLFF
.	TRBV5-4	TRBJ2-2	.	TGTGCCAGCAGCTCTAGCAAGACGAACACCGGGGAGCTGTTTTTT	CASSSSKTNTGELFF